This T cell receptor (beta chain) appears in the sequencing data of a study of post-analysis software for immune sequencing data. Points from the study as a whole: Same-batch preparations were strongly co-clustered by F measure. Patients showed TRBV5-6, TRBV5-1 and TRBV20-1 among five TRBV segments more frequent than in controls. Comparison with controls showed significantly lower normalized Chao1 diversity in multiple sclerosis patients.

Concerning this clonotype: What it binds is unknown.

The CDR3 is 13 residues long. Germline-derived CDR1 and CDR2 are SGHRS and YFSETQ. V was trimmed by 1 base and J by 9 bases, leaving 11 bases between them. The authors incorporated unique molecular identifiers into the TCR beta cDNA libraries. T cells numbering 1 to 10 million yielded some 500,000 cDNA molecules. Using its own MiXCR run on the PCR reads, TCRdb lists one record per CDR3 protein. The sample holds 750,000 to 950,000 distinct CDR3 sequences, approximately 50% seen once. This rearrangement joins TRBV5-1 to TRBJ2-1; D is undetermined. Sequencing was performed on blood. The sequence was collected from a girl between 10 and 17 years old with multiple sclerosis. The CDR3 DNA reads as TGCGCCAGCAGCTTGTACTCTAGTGGTGAGCAGTTCTTC. Residues: CASSLYSSGEQFF.